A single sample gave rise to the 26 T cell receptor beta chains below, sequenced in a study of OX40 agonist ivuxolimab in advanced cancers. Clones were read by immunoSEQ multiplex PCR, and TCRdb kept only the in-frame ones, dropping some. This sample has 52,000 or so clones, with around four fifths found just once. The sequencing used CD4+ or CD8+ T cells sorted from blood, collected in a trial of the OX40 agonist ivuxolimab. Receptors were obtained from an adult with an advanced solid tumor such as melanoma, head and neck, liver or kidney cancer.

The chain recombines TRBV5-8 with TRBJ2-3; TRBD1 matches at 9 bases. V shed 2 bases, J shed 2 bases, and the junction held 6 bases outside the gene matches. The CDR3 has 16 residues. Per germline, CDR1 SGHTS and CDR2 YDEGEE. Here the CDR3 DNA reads TGTGCCAGCAGCTTCGCCGGGACAGGGATCACAGATACGCAGTATTTT. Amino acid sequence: CASSFAGTGITDTQYF.

In nucleotides, the CDR3 is TGTGCCAGCAGCTTAGGAGGGGGGGCGGATACGCAGTATTTT. It yields the protein CASSLGGGADTQYF. This chain uses TRBV7-2 with TRBJ2-3; tentative D call: TRBD2 (7 bases). Germline CDR1 reads SGHTA; CDR2 reads FQGNSA. The V gene lost 1 base and the J gene lost 6 bases, with 11 bases spanning the gap. The CDR3 runs to 14 residues.

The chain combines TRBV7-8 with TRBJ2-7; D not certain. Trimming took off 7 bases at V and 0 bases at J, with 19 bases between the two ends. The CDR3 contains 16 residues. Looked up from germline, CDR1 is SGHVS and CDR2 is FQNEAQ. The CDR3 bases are TGTGCCAGCACCCTAGATCGGGTATCTAGCTCCTACGAGCAGTACTTC. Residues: CASTLDRVSSSYEQYF. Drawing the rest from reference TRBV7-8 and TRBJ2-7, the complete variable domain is GAGVSQSPRYKVAKRGQDVALRCDPISGHVSLFWYQQALGQGPEFLTYFQNEAQLDKSGLPSDRFFAERPEGSVSTLKIQRTQQEDSAVYLCASTLDRVSSSYEQYFGPGTRLTVT.

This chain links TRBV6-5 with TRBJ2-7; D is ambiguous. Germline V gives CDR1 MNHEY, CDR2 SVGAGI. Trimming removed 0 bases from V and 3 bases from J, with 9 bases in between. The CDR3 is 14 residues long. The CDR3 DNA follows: TGTGCCAGCAGTTACTCGTCGGGCTACTACGAGCAGTACTTC. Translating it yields CASSYSSGYYEQYF.

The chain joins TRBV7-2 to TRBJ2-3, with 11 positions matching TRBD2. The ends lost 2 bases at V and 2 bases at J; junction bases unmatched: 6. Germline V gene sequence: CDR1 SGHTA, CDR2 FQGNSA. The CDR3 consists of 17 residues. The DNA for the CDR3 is TGTGCCAGCAGCTTATTTACTAGCGGGGGCGCCACAGATACGCAGTATTTT. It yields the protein CASSLFTSGGATDTQYF.

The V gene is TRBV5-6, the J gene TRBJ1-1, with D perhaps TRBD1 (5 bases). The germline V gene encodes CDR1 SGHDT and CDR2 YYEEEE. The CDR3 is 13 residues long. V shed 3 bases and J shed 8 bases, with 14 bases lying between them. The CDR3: CASSWAGKGEAFF. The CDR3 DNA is TGTGCCAGCAGCTGGGCAGGGAAGGGCGAAGCTTTCTTT.

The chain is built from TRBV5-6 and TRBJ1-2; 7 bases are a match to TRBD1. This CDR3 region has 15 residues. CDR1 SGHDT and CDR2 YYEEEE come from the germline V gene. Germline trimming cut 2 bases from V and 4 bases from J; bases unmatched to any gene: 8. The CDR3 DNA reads TGTGCCAGCAGCTTCAACAGGGGCGGAGTCTATGGCTACACCTTC. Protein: CASSFNRGGVYGYTF.

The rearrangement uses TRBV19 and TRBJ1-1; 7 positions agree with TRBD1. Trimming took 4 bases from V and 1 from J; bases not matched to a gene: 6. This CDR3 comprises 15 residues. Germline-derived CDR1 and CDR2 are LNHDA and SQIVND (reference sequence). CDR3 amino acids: CASSRNYRGNTEAFF. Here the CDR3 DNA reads TGTGCCAGTAGTAGAAATTACAGGGGGAACACTGAAGCTTTCTTT. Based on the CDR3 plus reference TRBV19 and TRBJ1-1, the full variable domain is DGGITQSPKYLFRKEGQNVTLSCEQNLNHDAMYWYRQDPGQGLRLIYYSQIVNDFQKGDIAEGYSVSREKKESFPLTVTSAQKNPTAFYLCASSRNYRGNTEAFFGQGTRLTVV.

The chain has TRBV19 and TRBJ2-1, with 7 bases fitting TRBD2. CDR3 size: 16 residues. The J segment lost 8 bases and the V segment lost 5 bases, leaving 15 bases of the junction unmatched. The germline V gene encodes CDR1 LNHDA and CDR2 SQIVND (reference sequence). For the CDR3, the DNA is TGTGCCAGTAGTGAGGATTTGGGGGTTGCGGGGGATGAGCAGTTCTTC. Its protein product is CASSEDLGVAGDEQFF.

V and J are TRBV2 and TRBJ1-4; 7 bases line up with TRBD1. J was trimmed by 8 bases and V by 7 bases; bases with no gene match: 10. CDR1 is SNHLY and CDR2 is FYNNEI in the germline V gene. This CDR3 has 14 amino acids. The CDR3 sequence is CASTVTGVHEKLFF. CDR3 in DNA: TGTGCCAGCACCGTAACAGGGGTGCACGAAAAACTGTTTTTT.

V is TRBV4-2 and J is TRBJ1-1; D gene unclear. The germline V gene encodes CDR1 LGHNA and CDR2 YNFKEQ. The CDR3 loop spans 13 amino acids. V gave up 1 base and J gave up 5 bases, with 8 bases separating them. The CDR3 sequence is CASSQVRVTEAFF. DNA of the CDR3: TGTGCCAGCAGCCAAGTACGAGTGACTGAAGCTTTCTTT.

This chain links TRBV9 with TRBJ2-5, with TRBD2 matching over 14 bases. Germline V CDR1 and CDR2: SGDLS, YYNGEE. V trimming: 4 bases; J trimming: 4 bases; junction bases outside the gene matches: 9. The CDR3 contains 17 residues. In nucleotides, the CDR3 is TGTGCCAGCAGCCCGCGACTAGCGGGGGGGCCGGGAGAGACCCAGTACTTC. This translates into CASSPRLAGGPGETQYF.

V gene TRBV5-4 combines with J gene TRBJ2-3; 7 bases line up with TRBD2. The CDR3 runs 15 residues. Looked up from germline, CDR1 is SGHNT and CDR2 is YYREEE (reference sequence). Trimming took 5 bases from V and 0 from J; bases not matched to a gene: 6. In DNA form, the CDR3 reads TGTGCCAGCAGTATGGGGGGGGTTAGCACAGATACGCAGTATTTT. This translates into CASSMGGVSTDTQYF.

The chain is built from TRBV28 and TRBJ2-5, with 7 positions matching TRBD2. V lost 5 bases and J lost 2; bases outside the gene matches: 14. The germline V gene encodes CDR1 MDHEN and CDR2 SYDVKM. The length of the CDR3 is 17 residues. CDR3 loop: CASSPPPGGGGQETQYF. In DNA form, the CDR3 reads TGTGCCAGCAGTCCCCCCCCAGGCGGGGGAGGGCAAGAGACCCAGTACTTC.

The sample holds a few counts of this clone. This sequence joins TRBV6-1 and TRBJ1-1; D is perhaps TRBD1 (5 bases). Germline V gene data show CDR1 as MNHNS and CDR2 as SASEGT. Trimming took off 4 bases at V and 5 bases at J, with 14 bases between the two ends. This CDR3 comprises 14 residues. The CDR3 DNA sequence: TGTGCCAGCAGTGGTAGGGGAGGAGATACTGAAGCTTTCTTT. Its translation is CASSGRGGDTEAFF.

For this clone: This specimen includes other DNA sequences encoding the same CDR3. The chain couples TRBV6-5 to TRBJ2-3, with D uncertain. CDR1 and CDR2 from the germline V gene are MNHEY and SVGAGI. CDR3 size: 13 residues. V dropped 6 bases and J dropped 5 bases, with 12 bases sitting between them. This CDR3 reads CASSYGWGDTQYF. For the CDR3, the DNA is TGTGCCAGCAGCTACGGCTGGGGAGATACGCAGTATTTT.

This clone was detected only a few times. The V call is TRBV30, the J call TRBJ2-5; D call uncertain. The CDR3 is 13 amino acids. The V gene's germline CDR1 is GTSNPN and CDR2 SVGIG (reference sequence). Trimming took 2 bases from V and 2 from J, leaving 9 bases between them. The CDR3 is CAWSKGLQETQYF. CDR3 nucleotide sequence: TGTGCCTGGAGTAAAGGGCTTCAAGAGACCCAGTACTTC.

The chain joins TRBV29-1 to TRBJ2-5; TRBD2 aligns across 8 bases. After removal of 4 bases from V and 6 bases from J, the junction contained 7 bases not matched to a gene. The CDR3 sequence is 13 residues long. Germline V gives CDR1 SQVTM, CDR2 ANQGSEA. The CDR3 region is CSVGRGDRKTQYF. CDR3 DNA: TGCAGCGTTGGGCGGGGGGATAGGAAGACCCAGTACTTC. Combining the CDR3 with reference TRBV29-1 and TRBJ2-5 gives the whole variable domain SAVISQKPSRDICQRGTSLTIQCQVDSQVTMMFWYRQQPGQSLTLIATANQGSEATYESGFVIDKFPISRPNLTFSTLTVSNMSPEDSSIYLCSVGRGDRKTQYFGPGTRLLVL.

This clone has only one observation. CDR3 residues: CAITAGDYNEQFF. The CDR3 bases are TGTGCCATCACGGCGGGGGATTACAATGAGCAGTTCTTC. The chain joins TRBV10-3 to TRBJ2-1; 7 bases match TRBD2. The CDR3 spans 13 residues. Trimming cost V 7 bases and J 4 bases; bases outside gene matches: 4. Germline loops: CDR1 ENHRY, CDR2 SYGVKD.

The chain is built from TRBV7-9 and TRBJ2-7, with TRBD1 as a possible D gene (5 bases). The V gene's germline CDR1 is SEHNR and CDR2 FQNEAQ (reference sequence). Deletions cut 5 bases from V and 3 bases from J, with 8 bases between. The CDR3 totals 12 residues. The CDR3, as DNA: TGTGCCAGCAGCGTGGACATCTACGAGCAGTACTTC. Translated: CASSVDIYEQYF.

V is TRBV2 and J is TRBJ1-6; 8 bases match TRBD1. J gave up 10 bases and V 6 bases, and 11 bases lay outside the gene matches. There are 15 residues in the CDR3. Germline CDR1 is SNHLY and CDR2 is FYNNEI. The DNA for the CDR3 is TGTGCCAGCAGGCTGTCGACAGGGGAGGAATCACCCCTCCACTTT. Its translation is CASRLSTGEESPLHF. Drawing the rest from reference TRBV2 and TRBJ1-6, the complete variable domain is EPEVTQTPSHQVTQMGQEVILRCVPISNHLYFYWYRQILGQKVEFLVSFYNNEISEKSEIFDDQFSVERPDGSNFTLKIRSTKLEDSAMYFCASRLSTGEESPLHFGNGTRLTVT.

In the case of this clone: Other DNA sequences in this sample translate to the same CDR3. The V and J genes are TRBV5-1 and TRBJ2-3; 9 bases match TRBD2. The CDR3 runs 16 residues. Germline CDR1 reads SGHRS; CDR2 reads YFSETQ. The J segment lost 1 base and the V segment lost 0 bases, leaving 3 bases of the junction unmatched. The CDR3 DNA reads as TGCGCCAGCAGCTTGGGGTCTAGCGGGGGCACAGATACGCAGTATTTT. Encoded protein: CASSLGSSGGTDTQYF.

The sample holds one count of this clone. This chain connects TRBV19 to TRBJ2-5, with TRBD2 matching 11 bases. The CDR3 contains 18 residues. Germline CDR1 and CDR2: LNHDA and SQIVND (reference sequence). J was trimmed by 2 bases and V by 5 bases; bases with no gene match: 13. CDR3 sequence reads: CASSRSGPSGGLQETQYF. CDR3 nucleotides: TGTGCCAGTAGTCGAAGTGGCCCTAGCGGGGGGCTACAAGAGACCCAGTACTTC.

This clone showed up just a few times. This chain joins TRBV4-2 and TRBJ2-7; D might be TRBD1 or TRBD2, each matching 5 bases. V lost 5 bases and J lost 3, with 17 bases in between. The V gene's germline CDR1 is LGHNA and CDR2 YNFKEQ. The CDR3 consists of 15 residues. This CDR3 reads CASSLGTGSDYEQYF. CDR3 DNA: TGTGCCAGCAGCTTGGGGACGGGAAGCGACTACGAGCAGTACTTC.

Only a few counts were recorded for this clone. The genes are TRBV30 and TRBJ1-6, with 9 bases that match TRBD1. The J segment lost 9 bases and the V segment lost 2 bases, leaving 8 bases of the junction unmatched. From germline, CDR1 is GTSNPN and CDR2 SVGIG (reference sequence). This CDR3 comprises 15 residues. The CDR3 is CAWSNGQGTFSPLHF. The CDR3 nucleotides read TGTGCCTGGAGTAACGGACAGGGGACCTTTTCACCCCTCCACTTT.

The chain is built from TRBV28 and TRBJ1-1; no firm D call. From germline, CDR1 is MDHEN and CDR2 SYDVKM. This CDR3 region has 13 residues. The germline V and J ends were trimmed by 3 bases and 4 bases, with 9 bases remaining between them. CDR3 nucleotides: TGTGCCAGCAGTTTTTCGGCGAGCACTGAAGCTTTCTTT. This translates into CASSFSASTEAFF.